This is a list of T cell receptor beta chains from one sample in a study of blood T cell repertoires in COVID-19. Some clones are missing from TCRdb's copy, which holds only in-frame ones; the method was immunoSEQ multiplex PCR. The sample holds fewer than 100,000 clones, 70% to 90% seen once. The specimen sequenced was peripheral blood. These receptors were taken from a man between 70 and 80 years old with acute or convalescent COVID-19. CDR3s include the opening cysteine and the closing phenylalanine or tryptophan. D genes are given only for firm matches.

CDR3aa	CDR3nt	v_gene	j_gene	d_gene
CASSPTGGGTDTQYF	TGTGCCAGCAGTCCTACGGGGGGCGGGACAGATACGCAGTATTTT	TRBV11-2	TRBJ2-3	-
CASSPRQESYGYTF	TGTGCCAGTAGTCCGCGACAGGAGAGCTATGGCTACACCTTC	TRBV19	TRBJ1-2	-
CAIKSLAGGVTGELFF	TGTGCCATCAAGAGTCTCGCGGGGGGGGTCACCGGGGAGCTGTTTTTT	TRBV10-3	TRBJ2-2	TRBD2
CASSPGQGLGRDGYTF	TGTGCCAGCTCACCCGGACAGGGGTTAGGGCGAGATGGCTACACCTTC	TRBV18	TRBJ1-2	TRBD1
CAWKGGITEAFF	TGTGCCTGGAAAGGGGGTATCACTGAAGCTTTCTTT	TRBV30	TRBJ1-1	-
CASSLEIGGMNTEAFF	TGCGCCAGCAGCTTGGAAATCGGCGGGATGAACACTGAAGCTTTCTTT	TRBV5-1	TRBJ1-1	-
CASSPPRGTDTQYF	TGTGCCAGCTCACCCCCGCGGGGCACAGATACGCAGTATTTT	TRBV18	TRBJ2-3	-
CASSVGSGRGYSYEQYF	TGTGCCAGCAGCGTAGGCTCGGGGAGGGGTTACTCCTACGAGCAGTACTTC	TRBV9	TRBJ2-7	TRBD2
CASSFGPGQGARETQYF	TGTGCCAGCAGCTTCGGCCCCGGACAGGGGGCGAGGGAGACCCAGTACTTC	TRBV5-4	TRBJ2-5	TRBD1
CASSPGHGGTEAFF	TGTGCCAGCAGCCCGGGTCACGGGGGCACTGAAGCTTTCTTT	TRBV3-1/TRBV3-2	TRBJ1-1	-
CASSRRQGGNTDTQYF	TGTGCCAGCAGCCGCCGACAAGGGGGAAACACAGATACGCAGTATTTT	TRBV3-1/TRBV3-2	TRBJ2-3	-
CASSTWTGKEKLFF	TGTGCCAGCAGCACCTGGACAGGGAAGGAAAAACTGTTTTTT	TRBV7-9	TRBJ1-4	TRBD1
CASSTTGGKDGYTF	TGTGCCAGCTCGACGACAGGGGGCAAGGATGGCTACACCTTC	TRBV18	TRBJ1-2	TRBD1
CASSRGGANQPQHF	TGTGCCAGCAGTCGCGGGGGCGCGAATCAGCCCCAGCATTTT	TRBV2	TRBJ1-5	-
CASSQLPRELFF	TGTGCCAGCAGCCAACTACCAAGAGAACTGTTTTTT	TRBV3-1/TRBV3-2	TRBJ1-4	-